This is a list of T cell receptor beta chains from one sample in a study of blood T cell repertoires in COVID-19. This table comes from immunoSEQ multiplex PCR, and its TCRdb copy is limited to in-frame clones, with some not included. Here the sample spans a few hundred thousand clones, roughly 89% being singletons. The sample was PBMCs or T cells enriched from blood (not recorded which). The receptors derive from a young woman with acute COVID-19. CDR3s include the opening cysteine and the closing phenylalanine or tryptophan. The D gene is left open where the match is weak. The size of a clone is reported for some rows only, either as once, few or many, or as a class for expanded clones.

13,TRBV5-1,NA,NA,CASNSGDGNTIYF
13,TRBV6-5,NA,TRBD1,CASSRRNRGEAFF
15,TRBV11-2,NA,TRBD2,CASSSTSGSLYEQFF
16,TRBV28,NA,TRBD1,CASSLTLGQGGDTQYF
13,TRBV7-2,few,TRBD2,CASSRGRGHEQFF
19,TRBV11-2,NA,TRBD2,CASSLGPGLAGGAYNEQFF
15,TRBV27,NA,NA,CASSPLGGNTGELFF
20,TRBV29-1,NA,TRBD2,CSVEVITGLAGSVGTDTQYF
10,TRBV4-1,NA,NA,CASTPAEAFF
13,TRBV25-1,NA,TRBD1,CASSTGGLTEAFF
14,TRBV5-4,NA,NA,CASSGSGTHYEQYF
16,TRBV15,NA,NA,CATSRDQLVIRETQYF
16,TRBV28,NA,NA,CASSRPGLRFNYEQYF
19,TRBV2,NA,TRBD2,CASSEAWKPGGGRAHEQFF
14,TRBV27,NA,TRBD1,CASSLTGAGTEAFF